These 9 T cell receptor beta chains came from one sample sequenced in a study of technical replicates of blood from a few donors. The repertoire was sequenced with immunoSEQ multiplex PCR; TCRdb's copy has only in-frame clones and lacks some. The sample holds about 62,000 clones; 87% are singletons and the top ten take 5.2%. Sequencing used PBMCs. The receptors originated from a human donor in good health. Some clones in this sample may be carry-over from other donors' samples.

The genes are TRBV6-1 and TRBJ1-2; maybe TRBD1 (5 bases). CDR1 MNHNS and CDR2 SASEGT come from the germline V gene. CDR3 length equals 11 residues. The CDR3 region is CGVGGNYGYTF. CDR3 nucleotide sequence: TGTGGGGTGGGGGGTAACTATGGCTACACCTTC.

Ten or more counts support this clone. This rearrangement joins TRBV4-2 to TRBJ2-3; D possibly corresponds to TRBD2 (9 bases). This CDR3 comprises 19 residues. V shed 0 bases and J shed 3 bases, with 22 bases lying between them. Germline-derived CDR1 and CDR2 are LGHNA and YNFKEQ. CDR3 sequence reads: CASSQDPPGGGGATDTQYF. As DNA, the CDR3 is TGTGCCAGCAGCCAAGATCCCCCAGGGGGCGGGGGGGCAACAGATACGCAGTATTTT.

The CDR3 region is CASSYSGRDGSPLHF. In nucleotides, the CDR3 is TGTGCCAGCAGTTACTCGGGCAGGGATGGTTCACCCCTCCACTTT. The chain links TRBV6-5 to TRBJ1-6; maybe TRBD1 (5 bases). In germline, CDR1 is MNHEY, CDR2 SVGAGI. This CDR3 has 15 amino acids. V shed 0 bases and J shed 9 bases, with 12 bases lying between them.

The rearrangement joins TRBV10-3 to TRBJ2-4; D gene unclear. Germline V gene sequence: CDR1 ENHRY, CDR2 SYGVKD. Between the trimmed V and J ends, which lost 3 bases and 6 bases, there was a span of 18 bases. The CDR3 sequence is 16 residues long. Written as DNA, the CDR3 is TGTGCCATCAGTGACCCCGAGGAGCCCAGACTAAACATTCAGTACTTC. It specifies CAISDPEEPRLNIQYF.

CDR3 nucleotides: TGTGCCAGCAGCGCACAGGGGCCCTATGGCTACACCTTC. Amino acids: CASSAQGPYGYTF. This chain links TRBV14 with TRBJ1-2; 7 bases line up with TRBD1. This CDR3 spans 13 amino acids. V dropped 5 bases and J dropped 4; count of bases not matched to a gene: 4. CDR1 and CDR2 (germline): SGHDN, FVKESK.

The rearrangement uses TRBV12-5 and TRBJ1-3, with D maybe TRBD1 (5 bases). V was pared by 8 bases and J by 4 bases, with 9 bases between. CDR3 length: 12 residues. CDR1 and CDR2 from the germline V gene are LGHNT and FRNRAP. As DNA, the CDR3 is TGTGCTAGTAGGGGTGCGGGAAACACCATATATTTT. This codes for CASRGAGNTIYF. Full variable domain (missing parts from reference TRBV12-5 and TRBJ1-3): DARVTQTPRHKVTEMGQEVTMRCQPILGHNTVFWYRQTMMQGLELLAYFRNRAPLDDSGMPKDRFSAEMPDATLATLKIQPSEPRDSAVYFCASRGAGNTIYFGEGSWLTVV.

The chain has TRBV30 and TRBJ2-7; 9 bases map to TRBD2. With V trimmed by 4 bases and J by 5 bases, 6 bases remained unmatched. CDR3 length: 13 residues. Looked up from germline, CDR1 is GTSNPN and CDR2 is SVGIG (reference sequence). In nucleotides, the CDR3 is TGTGCCTGGACCCTGACTAGCGGAGACGAGCAGTACTTC. It specifies CAWTLTSGDEQYF. Combining the CDR3 with reference TRBV30 and TRBJ2-7 gives the whole variable domain SQTIHQWPATLVQPVGSPLSLECTVEGTSNPNLYWYRQAAGRGLQLLFYSVGIGQISSEVPQNLSASRPQDRQFILSSKKLLLSDSGFYLCAWTLTSGDEQYFGPGTRLTVT.

This chain joins TRBV7-9 and TRBJ2-1, with 8 bases identical to TRBD1. Germline-derived CDR1 and CDR2 are SEHNR and FQNEAQ (reference sequence). After removal of 5 bases from V and 5 bases from J, the junction contained 11 bases not matched to a gene. This CDR3 comprises 16 residues. The CDR3 sequence is CASSPSQGALDNEQFF. CDR3 DNA: TGTGCCAGCAGCCCGTCCCAGGGGGCTTTGGACAATGAGCAGTTCTTC.

The chain couples TRBV11-3 to TRBJ1-1, with D possibly TRBD1 on 6 matching bases. This CDR3 is 13 amino acids long. Looked up from germline, CDR1 is SGHNT and CDR2 is YENEEA. The V gene lost 6 bases and the J gene lost 1 base, with 9 bases spanning the gap. DNA of the CDR3: TGTGCCAGCAGTACGACAGGGAACACTGAAGCTTTCTTT. Residues: CASSTTGNTEAFF.